A single sample is the source of the 6 T cell receptor beta chains below, sequenced in a study of T-cell reconstitution after alpha-beta-depleted transplantation in children. TCRbeta library construction was performed incorporating unique molecular identifiers. One entry per CDR3 protein, called by TCRdb with MiXCR from the PCR reads. The sample shows 200,000 to 250,000 distinct CDR3 sequences, about a tenth of them seen only once. Source: PBMCs from the stem cell graft donor, taken from the stem cell graft. Receptors were obtained from a human donor who donated a stem cell graft to a child with acute lymphoblastic leukemia.

The sample holds a few counts of this clonotype. The chain is built from TRBV7-9 and TRBJ2-3; 10 bases align to TRBD2. Germline V gene data show CDR1 as SEHNR and CDR2 as FQNEAQ (reference sequence). V was pared by 7 bases and J by 8 bases, with 12 bases of the junction left unmatched. This CDR3 is 15 amino acids long. The CDR3 reads CASTPPTGLATTQYF. The CDR3 bases are TGTGCCAGCACCCCCCCTACGGGACTAGCGACTACGCAGTATTTT.

This clonotype was seen only a few times. This chain connects TRBV5-4 to TRBJ2-3, with 9 nucleotides matching TRBD2. The CDR3 has 17 amino acids. The ends lost 4 bases at V and 6 bases at J; junction bases unmatched: 15. Germline V gene lookup returns CDR1 SGHNT and CDR2 YYREEE (reference sequence). The CDR3 DNA reads as TGTGCCAGCAGCCTATCAGGCGGGGGGGCCTCTCCGGATACGCAGTATTTT. Its protein is CASSLSGGGASPDTQYF.

This clonotype turned up a few times. This chain uses TRBV5-1 with TRBJ2-1; 8 positions match TRBD2. Germline lookup yields CDR1 SGHRS and CDR2 YFSETQ. V dropped 4 bases and J dropped 4; count of bases not matched to a gene: 4. The CDR3 is made up of 14 amino acids. The CDR3 DNA follows: TGCGCCAGCAGCGCCGGGACTAGATACAATGAGCAGTTCTTC. As protein: CASSAGTRYNEQFF.

This clonotype was observed at least ten times. The chain combines TRBV6-5 with TRBJ1-1; maybe TRBD1 (6 bases). The CDR3 sequence is 15 residues long. Germline CDR1 MNHEY, CDR2 SVGAGI. V was clipped by 7 bases and J by 6 bases, with 21 bases between them. The CDR3 protein is CASITGGGSGAEAFF. The CDR3 nucleotides read TGTGCCAGCATTACAGGCGGGGGCAGCGGCGCTGAAGCTTTCTTT.

The chain combines TRBV27 with TRBJ2-5; 7 nucleotides agree with TRBD2. The CDR3 is made up of 15 amino acids. Germline trimming cut 5 bases from V and 1 base from J; bases unmatched to any gene: 7. Germline values: CDR1 MNHEY, CDR2 SMNVEV (reference sequence). The CDR3 DNA reads TGTGCCAGCAGTCTTTTGTCGGGGGGCCAAGAGACCCAGTACTTC. Translation gives CASSLLSGGQETQYF.

This clonotype was seen only a few times. The rearrangement uses TRBV20-1 and TRBJ2-1; 9 bases fit TRBD1. The V segment lost 7 bases and the J segment 10 bases; nucleotides outside the gene matches: 14. CDR1 and CDR2 from the germline V gene are DFQATT and SNEGSKA (reference sequence). The CDR3 sequence is 14 residues long. The CDR3, as DNA: TGCAGTGTCCCGAACCCGACAGGGGGGATCGAGCAGTTCTTC. The encoded protein is CSVPNPTGGIEQFF.